The entry that follows covers one T cell receptor beta chain sequence. The entry originates in a study of blood T cell repertoires in COVID-19. Study information: The samples span acute and convalescent COVID-19 from the United States, Italy and Spain. T cells, B-cell-depleted T cells, or PBMCs supplied cDNA or gDNA.

Under the authors' procedure: Nucleated cell number was recorded as an estimate derived from reference gene primer amplification. The repertoire was sequenced with immunoSEQ multiplex PCR; TCRdb's copy has only in-frame clones and lacks some. V and J calls and clone size are as listed in that table; D and trimming were resolved from the DNA. This table holds about 100,000 clones, 80% to 90% found once. V dropped 3 bases and J dropped 6 bases, with 9 bases sitting between them. This CDR3 spans 13 amino acids. The germline gives CDR1 MNHEY, CDR2 SMNVEV (reference sequence). The sequenced material came from peripheral blood. This chain uses TRBV27 with TRBJ2-1, with a tentative D call TRBD1 (6 bases). The origin of this receptor is a woman aged 25 to 39 with acute or convalescent COVID-19. The DNA of the CDR3 is TGTGCCAGCAGTTTCCAGGGGTTCAATGAGCAGTTCTTC. Its protein product is CASSFQGFNEQFF.